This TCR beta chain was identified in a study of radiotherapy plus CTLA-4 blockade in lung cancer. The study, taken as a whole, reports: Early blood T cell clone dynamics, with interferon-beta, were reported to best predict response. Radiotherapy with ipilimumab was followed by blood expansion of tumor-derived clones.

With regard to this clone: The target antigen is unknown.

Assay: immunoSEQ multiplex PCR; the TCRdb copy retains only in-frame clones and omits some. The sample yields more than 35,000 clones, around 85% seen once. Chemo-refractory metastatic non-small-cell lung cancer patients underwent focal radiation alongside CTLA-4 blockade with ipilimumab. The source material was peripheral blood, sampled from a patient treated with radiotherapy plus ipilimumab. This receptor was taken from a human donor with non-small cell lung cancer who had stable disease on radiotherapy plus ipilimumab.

The chain's CDR3 is CASSYSWQGYEQYF. The CDR3 DNA reads TGTGCCAGCAGTTACTCGTGGCAGGGGTACGAGCAGTACTTC. The V call is TRBV6-6, the J call TRBJ2-7; the D gene is possibly TRBD1 (6 bases). V was shortened by 0 bases and J by 4 bases, with 10 bases between the two germline ends. Germline CDR1 and CDR2: MNHNY and SVGAGI (reference sequence). The CDR3 runs to 14 residues.